Given below is one TCR beta chain in context. The antigen is undetermined. This entry belongs to a study of early T cells in non-severe SARS-CoV-2 infection. Study as a whole: From unsorted whole blood, bulk RNA was sequenced, and the chains remained unpaired. Study outcomes and limitations: Using VDJdb, the matching emphasized anti-spike CD8 responses while missing private and CD4 specificities.

The germline V and J ends were trimmed by 2 bases and 1 base, with 9 bases remaining between them. CDR1 and CDR2 (germline): WSHSY, SAAADI. This CDR3 region has 15 residues. Tagging with unique molecular identifiers was applied to individual cDNA molecules. TCRdb re-derived calls from the 5' RACE reads in MiXCR, one entry per CDR3 protein. The data show approximately 22,000 distinct CDR3 sequences, approximately 5.4% seen once. This sequence was found in an adult who was a healthcare worker with PCR-confirmed SARS-CoV-2 infection or an uninfected control (not recorded which). The chain carries TRBV10-2 and TRBJ2-1; D is ambiguous. The sample here was whole blood, taken at baseline. The CDR3 coding sequence is TGCGCCAGCAGTGAGGGGATCAGTTCCTACAATGAGCAGTTCTTC. This codes for CASSEGISSYNEQFF.